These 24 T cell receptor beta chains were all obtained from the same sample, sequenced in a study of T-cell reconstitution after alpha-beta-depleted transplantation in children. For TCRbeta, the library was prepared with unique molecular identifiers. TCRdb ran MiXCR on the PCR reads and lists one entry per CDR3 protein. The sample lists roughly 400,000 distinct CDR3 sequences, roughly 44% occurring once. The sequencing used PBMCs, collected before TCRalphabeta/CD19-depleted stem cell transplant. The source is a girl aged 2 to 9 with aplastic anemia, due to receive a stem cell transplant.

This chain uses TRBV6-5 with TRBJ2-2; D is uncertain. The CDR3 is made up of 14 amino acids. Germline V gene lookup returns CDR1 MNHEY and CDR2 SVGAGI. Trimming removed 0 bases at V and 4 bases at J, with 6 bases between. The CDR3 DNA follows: TGTGCCAGCAGTTACTCGAGGAGCACCGGGGAGCTGTTTTTT. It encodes CASSYSRSTGELFF.

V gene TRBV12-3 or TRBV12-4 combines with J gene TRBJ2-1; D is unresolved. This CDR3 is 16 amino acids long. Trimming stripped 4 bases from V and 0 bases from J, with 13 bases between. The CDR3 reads CASSSPLVFSYNEQFF. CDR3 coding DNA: TGTGCCAGCAGTTCCCCCCTAGTCTTCTCCTACAATGAGCAGTTCTTC.

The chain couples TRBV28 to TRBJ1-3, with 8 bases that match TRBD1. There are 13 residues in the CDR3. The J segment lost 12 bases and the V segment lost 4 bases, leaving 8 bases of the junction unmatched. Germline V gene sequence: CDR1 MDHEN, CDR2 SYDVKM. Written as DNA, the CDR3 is TGTGCCAGCAGTTCAAACGTCGGACAGGGCATATATTTT. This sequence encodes CASSSNVGQGIYF.

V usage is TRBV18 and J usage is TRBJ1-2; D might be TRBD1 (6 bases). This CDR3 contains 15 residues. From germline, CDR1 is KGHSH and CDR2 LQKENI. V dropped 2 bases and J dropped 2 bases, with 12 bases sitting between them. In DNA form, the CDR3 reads TGTGCCAGCTCACCATATCCAGGGGCGAACTATGGCTACACCTTC. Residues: CASSPYPGANYGYTF.

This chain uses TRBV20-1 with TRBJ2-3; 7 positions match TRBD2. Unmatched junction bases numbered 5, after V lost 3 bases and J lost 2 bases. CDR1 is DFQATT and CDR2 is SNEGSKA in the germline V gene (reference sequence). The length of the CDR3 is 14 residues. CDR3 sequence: CSASGGGPTDTQYF. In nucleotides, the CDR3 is TGCAGTGCTAGTGGCGGGGGACCCACAGATACGCAGTATTTT.

DNA of the CDR3: TGTGCCATCCGAGGACGGATGAACTACGAGCAGTACTTC. Its protein product is CAIRGRMNYEQYF. This chain uses TRBV10-3 with TRBJ2-7; D is unclear. Germline CDR1 ENHRY, CDR2 SYGVKD. Trimming cost V 8 bases and J 3 bases, with 14 bases left between them. The CDR3 has 13 residues.

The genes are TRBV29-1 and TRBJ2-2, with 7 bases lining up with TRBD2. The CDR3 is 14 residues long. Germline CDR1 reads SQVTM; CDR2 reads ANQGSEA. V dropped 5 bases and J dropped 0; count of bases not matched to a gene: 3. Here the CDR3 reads CSVKSGANTGELFF. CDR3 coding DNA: TGCAGCGTTAAGAGCGGGGCGAACACCGGGGAGCTGTTTTTT.

In nucleotides, the CDR3 is TGTGCCAGCACCCGGGCCAGGGGCACAGATACGCAGTATTTT. As protein: CASTRARGTDTQYF. V usage is TRBV6-1 and J usage is TRBJ2-3; the D gene is possibly TRBD1 (5 bases). This CDR3 has 14 amino acids. CDR1 is MNHNS, CDR2 SASEGT, per germline. V was trimmed by 7 bases and J by 1 base, leaving 12 bases between them.

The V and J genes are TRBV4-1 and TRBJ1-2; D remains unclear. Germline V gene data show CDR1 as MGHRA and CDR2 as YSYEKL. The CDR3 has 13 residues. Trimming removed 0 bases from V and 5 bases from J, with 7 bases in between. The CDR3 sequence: CASSQDNGYGYTF. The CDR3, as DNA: TGCGCCAGCAGCCAAGACAACGGGTATGGCTACACCTTC.

The CDR3 DNA sequence: TGCAGTGCTAGAGATCTCGCCGGGGGGGATACGCAGTATTTT. This sequence encodes CSARDLAGGDTQYF. The rearrangement links TRBV20-1 to TRBJ2-3; 7 bases fit TRBD2. The V segment lost 0 bases and the J segment 6 bases; nucleotides outside the gene matches: 6. The germline V gene has CDR1 DFQATT and CDR2 SNEGSKA (reference sequence). The CDR3 sequence is 14 residues long.

This chain's CDR3 is CSARGGSYTGELFF. CDR3 nucleotide sequence: TGCAGTGCTAGAGGGGGTAGTTACACCGGGGAGCTGTTTTTT. The chain links TRBV20-1 to TRBJ2-2; D is unclear. Germline assignment: CDR1 DFQATT and CDR2 SNEGSKA (reference sequence). The CDR3 sequence is 14 residues long. Trimming pared 1 base from V and 3 bases from J, leaving 9 bases between.

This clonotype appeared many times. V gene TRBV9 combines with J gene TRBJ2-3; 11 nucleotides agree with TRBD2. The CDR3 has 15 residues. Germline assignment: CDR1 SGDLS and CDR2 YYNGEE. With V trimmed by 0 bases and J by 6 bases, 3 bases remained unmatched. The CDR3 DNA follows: TGTGCCAGCAGCGTAGGACTAGCGGGATCGGATACGCAGTATTTT. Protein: CASSVGLAGSDTQYF.

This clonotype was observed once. In nucleotides, the CDR3 is TGTGCCACCAGCCCTGCTCTAAGCGGGGGAGGATACGAGCAGTACTTC. Amino acid sequence: CATSPALSGGGYEQYF. The rearrangement uses TRBV15 and TRBJ2-7; the match to TRBD2 covers 8 bases. The CDR3 is 16 residues long. Germline V gene sequence: CDR1 LNHNV, CDR2 YYDKDF (reference sequence). The V gene end was trimmed by 5 bases and the J gene end by 4 bases; junction bases not matched to a gene: 13.

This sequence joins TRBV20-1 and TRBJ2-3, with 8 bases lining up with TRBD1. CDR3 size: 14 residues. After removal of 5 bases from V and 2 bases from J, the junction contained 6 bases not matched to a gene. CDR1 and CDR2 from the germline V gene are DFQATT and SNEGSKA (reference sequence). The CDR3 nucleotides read TGCAGTGCTGCCCGACAGGGGCTCACAGATACGCAGTATTTT. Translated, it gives CSAARQGLTDTQYF.

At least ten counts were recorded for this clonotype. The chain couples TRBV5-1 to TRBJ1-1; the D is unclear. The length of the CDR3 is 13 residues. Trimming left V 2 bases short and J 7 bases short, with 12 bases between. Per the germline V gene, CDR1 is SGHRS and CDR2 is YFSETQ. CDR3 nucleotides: TGCGCCAGCAGCTTACAACAGTGGGGTGAAGCTTTCTTT. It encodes CASSLQQWGEAFF.

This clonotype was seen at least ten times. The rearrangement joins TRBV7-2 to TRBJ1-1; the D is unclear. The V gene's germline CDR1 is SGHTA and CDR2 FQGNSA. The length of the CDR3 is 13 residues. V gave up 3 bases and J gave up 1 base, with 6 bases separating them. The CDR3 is CASSFDQNTEAFF. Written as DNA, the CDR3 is TGTGCCAGCAGCTTCGATCAGAACACTGAAGCTTTCTTT.

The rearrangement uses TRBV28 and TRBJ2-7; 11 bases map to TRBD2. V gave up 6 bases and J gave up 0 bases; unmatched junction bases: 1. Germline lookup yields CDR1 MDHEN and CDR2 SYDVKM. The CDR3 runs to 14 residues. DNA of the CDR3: TGTGCCAGCAGCACTAGCGGGGGCTCCTACGAGCAGTACTTC. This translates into CASSTSGGSYEQYF.

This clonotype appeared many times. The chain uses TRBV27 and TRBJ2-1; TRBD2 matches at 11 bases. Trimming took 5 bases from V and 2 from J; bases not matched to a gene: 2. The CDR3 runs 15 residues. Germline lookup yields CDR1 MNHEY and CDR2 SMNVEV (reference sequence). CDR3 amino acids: CASSQTSGAYNEQFF. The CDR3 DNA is TGTGCCAGCAGTCAGACTAGCGGGGCCTACAATGAGCAGTTCTTC.

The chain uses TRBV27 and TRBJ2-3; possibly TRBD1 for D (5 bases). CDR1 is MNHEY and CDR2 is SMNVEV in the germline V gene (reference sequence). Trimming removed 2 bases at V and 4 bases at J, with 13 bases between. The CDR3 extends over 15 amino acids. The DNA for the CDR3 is TGTGCCAGCAGTTTACTGGGGCCTAAGGCAGATACGCAGTATTTT. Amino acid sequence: CASSLLGPKADTQYF.

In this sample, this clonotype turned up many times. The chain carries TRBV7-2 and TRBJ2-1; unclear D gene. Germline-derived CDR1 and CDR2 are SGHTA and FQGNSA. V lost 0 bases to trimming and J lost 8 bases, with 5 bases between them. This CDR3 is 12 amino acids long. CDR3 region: CASSLAEYEQFF. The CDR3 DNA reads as TGTGCCAGCAGCTTAGCAGAATATGAGCAGTTCTTC.

CDR3 in DNA: TGTGCCAGCAGCTTGGTCTCAACAGGGTCCCCTGAAGCTTTCTTT. Translating gives CASSLVSTGSPEAFF. The V gene is TRBV7-6, the J gene TRBJ1-1; D possibly corresponds to TRBD1 (6 bases). The CDR3 loop spans 15 amino acids. Germline V gene sequence: CDR1 SGHVS, CDR2 FNYEAQ. V was cut by 3 bases and J by 6 bases, with 17 bases left in between. Full variable domain (remainder filled in from reference TRBV7-6 and TRBJ1-1): GAGVSQSPRYKVTKRGQDVALRCDPISGHVSLYWYRQALGQGPEFLTYFNYEAQQDKSGLPNDRFSAERPEGSISTLTIQRTEQRDSAMYRCASSLVSTGSPEAFFGQGTRLTVV.

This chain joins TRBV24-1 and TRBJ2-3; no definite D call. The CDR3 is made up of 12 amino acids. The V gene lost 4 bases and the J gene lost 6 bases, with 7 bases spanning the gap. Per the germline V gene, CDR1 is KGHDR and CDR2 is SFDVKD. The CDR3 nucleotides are TGTGCCACCAGTGACCCGGACGATACGCAGTATTTT. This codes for CATSDPDDTQYF.

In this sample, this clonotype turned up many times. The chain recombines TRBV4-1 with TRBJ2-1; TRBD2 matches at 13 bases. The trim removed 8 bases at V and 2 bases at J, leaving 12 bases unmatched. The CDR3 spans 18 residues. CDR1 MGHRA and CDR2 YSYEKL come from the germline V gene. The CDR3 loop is CASAGTSGIKGAYNEQFF. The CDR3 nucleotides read TGCGCCAGCGCTGGGACTAGCGGGATAAAGGGGGCCTACAATGAGCAGTTCTTC.

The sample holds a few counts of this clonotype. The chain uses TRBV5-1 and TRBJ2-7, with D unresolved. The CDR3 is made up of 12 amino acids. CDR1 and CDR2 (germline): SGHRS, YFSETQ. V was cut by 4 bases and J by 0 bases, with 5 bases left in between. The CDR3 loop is CASSMSSYEQYF. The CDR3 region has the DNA TGCGCCAGCAGCATGAGCTCCTACGAGCAGTACTTC.